This TCR beta chain was observed in a study of blood T cell repertoires in COVID-19. Study-level background: The analysed material was cDNA or gDNA that came from T cells, B-cell-depleted T cells, or PBMCs.

In the authors' workflow: Amplification of reference gene primers was used by the study to estimate nucleated cell counts. Only in-frame clones appear in the TCRdb table, and some are missing; sequencing was by immunoSEQ multiplex PCR. The V and J calls and clone size are taken from that table; D and trimming were inferred from the DNA. The data hold some 460,000 clones, with about 90% observed a single time. The CDR3 length is 13 residues. V lost 4 bases and J lost 2, with 8 bases in between. CDR1 SNHLY and CDR2 FYNNEI come from the germline V gene. Source material: PBMCs or T cells enriched from blood (not recorded which). This sequence joins TRBV2 and TRBJ2-5; tentative D call: TRBD2 (5 bases). This receptor was obtained from a woman between 18 and 29 years old who had recovered from COVID-19. This chain's CDR3 is CASSVGNQETQYF. CDR3 sequence (DNA): TGTGCCAGCAGTGTCGGGAATCAAGAGACCCAGTACTTC.